A selection of T cell receptor beta chains follows, all from one sample in a study of cytomegalovirus exposure and HLA in healthy donors. TCRdb's table, derived via immunoSEQ multiplex PCR, lists solely in-frame clones and lacks some. The sample lists roughly 70,000 clones, 75% to 90% occurring once. The sample taken for sequencing was PBMCs. All receptors derive from a woman in her twenties or thirties in good health and CMV-seropositive. Both conserved end residues are part of each CDR3. Each record gives: CDR3 protein, CDR3 DNA, V gene, J gene, clone size, D gene. The D gene is left open where the match is weak. Only part of the rows carry a size: once, few, many, or a class if the clone is expanded.

cdr3_aa: CASSETSGRPSYNEQFF
cdr3_nt: TGTGCCAGCAGTGAGACTAGCGGGAGGCCCTCCTACAATGAGCAGTTCTTC
v_call: TRBV2
j_call: TRBJ2-1
clone_size: few
d_call: TRBD2

cdr3_aa: CASSGGTGGADTQYF
cdr3_nt: TGCGCCAGCAGCGGAGGGACAGGGGGAGCAGATACGCAGTATTTT
v_call: TRBV5-1
j_call: TRBJ2-3
clone_size: NA
d_call: TRBD1

cdr3_aa: CASSFGRSYGYTF
cdr3_nt: TGTGCCAGTAGTTTTGGTCGGAGTTATGGCTACACCTTC
v_call: TRBV19
j_call: TRBJ1-2
clone_size: NA
d_call: NA

cdr3_aa: CASSIASGFSNTQYF
cdr3_nt: TGTGCCAGTAGTATAGCCTCCGGGTTCTCAAACACCCAGTACTTC
v_call: TRBV19
j_call: TRBJ2-5
clone_size: NA
d_call: NA

cdr3_aa: CASSSEISFSGANVLTF
cdr3_nt: TGCGCCAGCAGCTCGGAGATTAGCTTTTCTGGGGCCAACGTCCTGACTTTC
v_call: TRBV5-1
j_call: TRBJ2-6
clone_size: NA
d_call: NA

cdr3_aa: CASRWGGINAKLFF
cdr3_nt: TGTGCCAGCAGGTGGGGGGGCATAAATGCAAAACTGTTTTTT
v_call: TRBV7-2
j_call: TRBJ1-4
clone_size: once
d_call: NA

cdr3_aa: CASSSSPPNEQFF
cdr3_nt: TGTGCCAGCAGTTCCTCCCCCCCCAATGAGCAGTTCTTC
v_call: TRBV28
j_call: TRBJ2-1
clone_size: NA
d_call: NA

cdr3_aa: CASSWGQTHGYTF
cdr3_nt: TGTGCCAGCAGTTGGGGACAGACCCATGGCTACACCTTC
v_call: TRBV6-6
j_call: TRBJ1-2
clone_size: NA
d_call: TRBD1

cdr3_aa: CASRTSGFYNEQFF
cdr3_nt: TGTGCCAGCAGAACTAGCGGATTCTACAATGAGCAGTTCTTC
v_call: TRBV2
j_call: TRBJ2-1
clone_size: NA
d_call: TRBD2

cdr3_aa: CASTLAGGPGDTQYF
cdr3_nt: TGTGCCAGCACACTAGCGGGAGGGCCCGGAGATACGCAGTATTTT
v_call: TRBV7-2
j_call: TRBJ2-3
clone_size: NA
d_call: TRBD2

cdr3_aa: CASMGASYEQYF
cdr3_nt: TGTGCCAGCATGGGGGCCTCCTACGAGCAGTACTTC
v_call: TRBV7-9
j_call: TRBJ2-7
clone_size: NA
d_call: NA

cdr3_aa: CASSSEQGLSEQYF
cdr3_nt: TGTGCCAGCAGCTCAGAACAGGGTTTAAGCGAGCAGTACTTC
v_call: TRBV13
j_call: TRBJ2-7
clone_size: NA
d_call: NA

cdr3_aa: CASSPRTGSYEQYF
cdr3_nt: TGTGCCAGCTCACCACGAACAGGTTCCTACGAGCAGTACTTC
v_call: TRBV18
j_call: TRBJ2-7
clone_size: NA
d_call: NA

cdr3_aa: CASSPHRGMNTEAFF
cdr3_nt: TGTGCCAGCAGCCCTCACAGGGGTATGAACACTGAAGCTTTCTTT
v_call: TRBV11-2
j_call: TRBJ1-1
clone_size: once
d_call: TRBD1

cdr3_aa: CASSLIPGANVLTF
cdr3_nt: TGTGCCAGCAGTTTAATTCCAGGGGCCAACGTCCTGACTTTC
v_call: TRBV27
j_call: TRBJ2-6
clone_size: NA
d_call: NA

cdr3_aa: CASSLVFGTGELNTEAFF
cdr3_nt: TGCGCCAGCAGCTTGGTTTTTGGGACAGGCGAACTTAACACTGAAGCTTTCTTT
v_call: TRBV5-1
j_call: TRBJ1-1
clone_size: NA
d_call: TRBD1

cdr3_aa: CASNFRTGGFIDTEAFF
cdr3_nt: TGTGCCAGTAACTTTCGGACAGGGGGGTTTATCGACACTGAAGCTTTCTTT
v_call: TRBV19
j_call: TRBJ1-1
clone_size: NA
d_call: TRBD1

cdr3_aa: CASKNSHPYEQYF
cdr3_nt: TGTGCCAGCAAAAACAGTCATCCCTACGAGCAGTACTTC
v_call: TRBV6-6
j_call: TRBJ2-7
clone_size: NA
d_call: NA

cdr3_aa: CAISVGSPPDTQYF
cdr3_nt: TGTGCCATCAGTGTTGGTAGCCCTCCAGATACGCAGTATTTT
v_call: TRBV10-3
j_call: TRBJ2-3
clone_size: NA
d_call: NA

cdr3_aa: CASSQDPTASNEQFF
cdr3_nt: TGTGCCAGCAGCCAAGATCCCACAGCCTCCAATGAGCAGTTCTTC
v_call: TRBV4-2
j_call: TRBJ2-1
clone_size: NA
d_call: NA

cdr3_aa: CASSLTSGSAGELFF
cdr3_nt: TGTGCCAGCAGCCTGACTAGCGGGAGCGCCGGGGAGCTGTTTTTT
v_call: TRBV5-4
j_call: TRBJ2-2
clone_size: NA
d_call: TRBD2

cdr3_aa: CASQRRGFRGTGELFF
cdr3_nt: TGTGCCAGCCAACGGAGGGGATTCCGGGGGACCGGGGAGCTGTTTTTT
v_call: TRBV21-1
j_call: TRBJ2-2
clone_size: NA
d_call: NA

cdr3_aa: CASSLSSGKETQYF
cdr3_nt: TGTGCCAGCAGCTTGAGTAGCGGGAAAGAGACCCAGTACTTC
v_call: TRBV11-2
j_call: TRBJ2-5
clone_size: once
d_call: TRBD2

cdr3_aa: CASSFFAGGIYNEQFF
cdr3_nt: TGTGCCAGCAGCTTTTTCGCGGGAGGAATCTACAATGAGCAGTTCTTC
v_call: TRBV7-2
j_call: TRBJ2-1
clone_size: NA
d_call: TRBD2

cdr3_aa: CASTEFKASYEQYF
cdr3_nt: TGTGCCAGCACGGAGTTTAAGGCCTCCTACGAGCAGTACTTC
v_call: TRBV6-1
j_call: TRBJ2-7
clone_size: few
d_call: NA

cdr3_aa: CASSLAVGGDTQYF
cdr3_nt: TGTGCCAGCAGCTTAGCAGTAGGCGGAGATACGCAGTATTTT
v_call: TRBV7-9
j_call: TRBJ2-3
clone_size: once
d_call: NA

cdr3_aa: CAISESQDLNTEAFF
cdr3_nt: TGTGCCATCAGTGAGTCTCAGGACTTGAACACTGAAGCTTTCTTT
v_call: TRBV10-3
j_call: TRBJ1-1
clone_size: NA
d_call: NA

cdr3_aa: CASSQSPQGAYEQYF
cdr3_nt: TGTGCCAGCAGCCAATCACCACAGGGGGCCTACGAGCAGTACTTC
v_call: TRBV16
j_call: TRBJ2-7
clone_size: NA
d_call: TRBD1

cdr3_aa: CASSYVLAGPYEQYF
cdr3_nt: TGTGCCAGCAGTTACGTACTAGCGGGACCCTACGAGCAGTACTTC
v_call: TRBV6-5
j_call: TRBJ2-7
clone_size: NA
d_call: TRBD2

cdr3_aa: CASSSAGGLEADTQYF
cdr3_nt: TGTGCCAGCAGCTCAGCCGGCGGTCTAGAGGCAGATACGCAGTATTTT
v_call: TRBV11-2
j_call: TRBJ2-3
clone_size: NA
d_call: NA

cdr3_aa: CASSLLGVQETQYF
cdr3_nt: TGTGCCAGCAGTTTATTAGGGGTACAAGAGACCCAGTACTTC
v_call: TRBV28
j_call: TRBJ2-5
clone_size: NA
d_call: NA

cdr3_aa: CASSQPGQGMQYF
cdr3_nt: TGTGCCAGCAGCCAACCGGGACAGGGGATGCAGTACTTC
v_call: TRBV28
j_call: TRBJ2-7
clone_size: NA
d_call: TRBD1

cdr3_aa: CASSLGGMEYGYTF
cdr3_nt: TGCGCCAGCAGCTTGGGAGGGATGGAATATGGCTACACCTTC
v_call: TRBV5-1
j_call: TRBJ1-2
clone_size: NA
d_call: NA

cdr3_aa: CASSSLAGGPDIQYF
cdr3_nt: TGTGCCAGCAGTTCTCTAGCGGGAGGGCCTGACATTCAGTACTTC
v_call: TRBV6-5
j_call: TRBJ2-4
clone_size: NA
d_call: TRBD2

cdr3_aa: CASSVTRVADTQYF
cdr3_nt: TGTGCCAGCAGTGTCACTAGGGTAGCAGATACGCAGTATTTT
v_call: TRBV27
j_call: TRBJ2-3
clone_size: NA
d_call: NA

cdr3_aa: CASSLRTGRDEQYF
cdr3_nt: TGTGCCAGCAGCTTAAGGACAGGGAGGGACGAGCAGTACTTC
v_call: TRBV13
j_call: TRBJ2-7
clone_size: once
d_call: NA

cdr3_aa: CASSRDRGPQHF
cdr3_nt: TGTGCCAGCAGCCGGGACAGGGGGCCCCAGCATTTT
v_call: TRBV6-6
j_call: TRBJ1-5
clone_size: few
d_call: TRBD1

cdr3_aa: CASSDRGNEQYF
cdr3_nt: TGTGCCAGTTCGGACAGGGGAAACGAGCAGTACTTC
v_call: TRBV27
j_call: TRBJ2-7
clone_size: NA
d_call: TRBD1

cdr3_aa: CASSELQIGYF
cdr3_nt: TGTGCCAGCAGTGAACTACAGATAGGATACTTC
v_call: TRBV6-1
j_call: TRBJ2-7
clone_size: NA
d_call: NA

cdr3_aa: CASSAPGLAGGKTQYF
cdr3_nt: TGTGCCAGCAGTGCTCCGGGACTAGCGGGAGGAAAGACCCAGTACTTC
v_call: TRBV7-2
j_call: TRBJ2-5
clone_size: NA
d_call: TRBD2